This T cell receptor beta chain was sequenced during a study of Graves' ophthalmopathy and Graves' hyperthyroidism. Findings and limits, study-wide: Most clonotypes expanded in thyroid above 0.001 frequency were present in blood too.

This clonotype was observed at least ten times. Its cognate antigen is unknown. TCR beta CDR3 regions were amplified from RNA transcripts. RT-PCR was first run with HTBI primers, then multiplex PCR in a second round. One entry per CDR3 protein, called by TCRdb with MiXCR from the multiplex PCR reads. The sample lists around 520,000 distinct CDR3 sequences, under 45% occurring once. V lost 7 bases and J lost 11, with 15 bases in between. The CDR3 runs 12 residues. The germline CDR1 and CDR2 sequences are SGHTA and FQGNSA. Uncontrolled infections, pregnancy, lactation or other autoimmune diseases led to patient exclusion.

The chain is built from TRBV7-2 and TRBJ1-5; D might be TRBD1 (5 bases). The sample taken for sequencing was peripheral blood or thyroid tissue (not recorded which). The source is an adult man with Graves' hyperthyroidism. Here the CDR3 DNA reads TGTGCCAGCAACCTCGGGGCAGGTTCCCAGCATTTT. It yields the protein CASNLGAGSQHF.